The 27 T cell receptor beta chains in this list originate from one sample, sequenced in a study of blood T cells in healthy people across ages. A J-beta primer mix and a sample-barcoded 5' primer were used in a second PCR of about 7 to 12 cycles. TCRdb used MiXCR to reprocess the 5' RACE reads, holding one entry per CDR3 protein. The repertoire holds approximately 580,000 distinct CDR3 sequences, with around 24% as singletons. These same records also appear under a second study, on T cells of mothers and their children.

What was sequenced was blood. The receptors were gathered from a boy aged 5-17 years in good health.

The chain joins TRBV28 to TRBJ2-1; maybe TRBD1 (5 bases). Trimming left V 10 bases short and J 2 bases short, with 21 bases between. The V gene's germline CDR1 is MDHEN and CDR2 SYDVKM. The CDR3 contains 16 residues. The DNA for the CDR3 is TGTGCCACAGGGCCCAATTTAATAGGACCCTACAATGAGCAGTTCTTC. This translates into CATGPNLIGPYNEQFF. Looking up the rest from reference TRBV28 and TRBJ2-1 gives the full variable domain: DVKVTQSSRYLVKRTGEKVFLECVQDMDHENMFWYRQDPGLGLRLIYFSYDVKMKEKGDIPEGYSVSREKKERFSLILESASTNQTSMYLCATGPNLIGPYNEQFFGPGTRLTVL.

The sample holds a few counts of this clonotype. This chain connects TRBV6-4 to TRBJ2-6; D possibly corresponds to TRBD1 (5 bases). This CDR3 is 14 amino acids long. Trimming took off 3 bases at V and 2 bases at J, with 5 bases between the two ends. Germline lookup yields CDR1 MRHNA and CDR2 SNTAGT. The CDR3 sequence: CASSEQAGANVLTF. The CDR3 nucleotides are TGTGCCAGCAGTGAACAGGCTGGGGCCAACGTCCTGACTTTC.

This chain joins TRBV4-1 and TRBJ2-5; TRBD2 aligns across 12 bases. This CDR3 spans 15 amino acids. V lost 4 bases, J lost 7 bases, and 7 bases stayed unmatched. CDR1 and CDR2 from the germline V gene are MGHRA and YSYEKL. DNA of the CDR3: TGCGCCAGCAGCCCTGGGACTAGCGGGCCAAGGACCCAGTACTTC. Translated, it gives CASSPGTSGPRTQYF.

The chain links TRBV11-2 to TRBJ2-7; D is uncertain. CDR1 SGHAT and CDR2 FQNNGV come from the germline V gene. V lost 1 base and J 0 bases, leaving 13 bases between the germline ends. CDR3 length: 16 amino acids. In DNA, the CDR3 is TGTGCCAGCAGCTTAGGGTCCGACCGCTTCTCCTACGAGCAGTACTTC. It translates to CASSLGSDRFSYEQYF. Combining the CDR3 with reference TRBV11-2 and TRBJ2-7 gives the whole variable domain EAGVAQSPRYKIIEKRQSVAFWCNPISGHATLYWYQQILGQGPKLLIQFQNNGVVDDSQLPKDRFSAERLKGVDSTLKIQPAKLEDSAVYLCASSLGSDRFSYEQYFGPGTRLTVT.

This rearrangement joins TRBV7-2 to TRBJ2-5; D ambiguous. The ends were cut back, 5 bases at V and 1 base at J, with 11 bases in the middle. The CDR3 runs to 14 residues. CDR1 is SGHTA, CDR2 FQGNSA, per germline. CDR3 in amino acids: CASSPVLSQETQYF. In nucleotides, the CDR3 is TGTGCCAGCAGCCCCGTCCTCTCCCAAGAGACCCAGTACTTC.

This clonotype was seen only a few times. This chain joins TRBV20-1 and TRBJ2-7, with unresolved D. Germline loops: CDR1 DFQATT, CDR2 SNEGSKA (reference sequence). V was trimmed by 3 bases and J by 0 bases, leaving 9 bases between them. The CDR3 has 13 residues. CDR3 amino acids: CSASVPGSYEQYF. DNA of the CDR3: TGCAGTGCTAGTGTTCCGGGCTCCTACGAGCAGTACTTC.

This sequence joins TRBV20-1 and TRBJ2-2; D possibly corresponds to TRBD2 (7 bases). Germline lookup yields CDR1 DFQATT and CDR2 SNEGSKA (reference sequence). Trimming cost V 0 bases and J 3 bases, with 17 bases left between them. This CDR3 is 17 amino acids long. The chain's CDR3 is CSARDPLGRGDTGELFF. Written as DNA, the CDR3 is TGCAGTGCTAGAGATCCTCTGGGGAGGGGGGACACCGGGGAGCTGTTTTTT.

The chain's CDR3 is CASSPPHEQYF. CDR3 sequence (DNA): TGTGCCAGCAGCCCTCCCCACGAGCAGTACTTC. This chain uses TRBV9 with TRBJ2-7; no definite D call. CDR3 length: 11 amino acids. V lost 4 bases, J lost 5 bases, and 7 bases lay in between. Germline assignment: CDR1 SGDLS and CDR2 YYNGEE. Full variable domain (outside the CDR3, taken from reference TRBV9 and TRBJ2-7): DSGVTQTPKHLITATGQRVTLRCSPRSGDLSVYWYQQSLDQGLQFLIQYYNGEERAKGNILERFSAQQFPDLHSELNLSSLELGDSALYFCASSPPHEQYFGPGTRLTVT.

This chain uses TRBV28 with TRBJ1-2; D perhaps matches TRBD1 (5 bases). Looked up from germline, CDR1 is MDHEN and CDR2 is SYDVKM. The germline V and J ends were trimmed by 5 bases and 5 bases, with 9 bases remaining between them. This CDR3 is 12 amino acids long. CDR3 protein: CASSAQGYGYTF. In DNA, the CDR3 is TGTGCCAGCAGTGCCCAGGGTTATGGCTACACCTTC.

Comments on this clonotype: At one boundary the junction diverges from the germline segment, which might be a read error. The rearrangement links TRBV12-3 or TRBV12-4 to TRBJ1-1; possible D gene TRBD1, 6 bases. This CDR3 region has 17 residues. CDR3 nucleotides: TGTGCCTGCAGTTTAGGGTCTCGGGGGGCAGGGAACACTGAAGCTTTCTTT. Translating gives CACSLGSRGAGNTEAFF.

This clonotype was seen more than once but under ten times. The CDR3 loop is CASTVGTSGANVLTF. CDR3 coding DNA: TGTGCCAGCACCGTGGGGACCTCTGGGGCCAACGTCCTGACTTTC. The genes are TRBV27 and TRBJ2-6; D is perhaps TRBD1 or TRBD2 (5 bases each). The CDR3 loop spans 15 amino acids. Germline loops: CDR1 MNHEY, CDR2 SMNVEV (reference sequence). Trimming pared 7 bases from V and 0 bases from J, leaving 10 bases between.

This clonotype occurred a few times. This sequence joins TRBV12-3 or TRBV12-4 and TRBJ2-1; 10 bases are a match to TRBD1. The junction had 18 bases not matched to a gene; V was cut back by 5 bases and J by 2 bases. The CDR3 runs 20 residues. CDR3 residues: CASSPPEGQGTTRTYNEQFF. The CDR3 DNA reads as TGTGCCAGCAGTCCCCCAGAGGGACAGGGGACAACGAGAACCTACAATGAGCAGTTCTTC.

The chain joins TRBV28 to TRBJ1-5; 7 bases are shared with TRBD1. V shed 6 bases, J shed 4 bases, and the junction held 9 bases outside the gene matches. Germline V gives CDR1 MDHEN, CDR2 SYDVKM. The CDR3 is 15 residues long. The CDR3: CASRRQGSGNQPQHF. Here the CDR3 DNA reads TGTGCCAGCAGACGACAGGGATCAGGGAATCAGCCCCAGCATTTT.

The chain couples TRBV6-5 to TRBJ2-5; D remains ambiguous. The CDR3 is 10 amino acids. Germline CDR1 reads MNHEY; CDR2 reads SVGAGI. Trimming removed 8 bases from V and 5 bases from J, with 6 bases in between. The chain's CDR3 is CASGTETQYF. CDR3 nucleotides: TGTGCCAGCGGAACGGAGACCCAGTACTTC.

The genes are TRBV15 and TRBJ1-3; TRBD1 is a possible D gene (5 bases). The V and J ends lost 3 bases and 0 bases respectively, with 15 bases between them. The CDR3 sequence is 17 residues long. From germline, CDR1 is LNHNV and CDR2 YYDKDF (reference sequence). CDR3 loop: CATSSDSFKSSGNTIYF. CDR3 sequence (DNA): TGTGCCACCAGCAGCGACAGCTTCAAGAGCTCTGGAAACACCATATATTTT.

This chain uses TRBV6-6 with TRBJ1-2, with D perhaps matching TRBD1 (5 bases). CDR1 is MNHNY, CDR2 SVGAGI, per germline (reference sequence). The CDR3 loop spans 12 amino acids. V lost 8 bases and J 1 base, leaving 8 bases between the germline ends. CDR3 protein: CASGDLNYGYTF. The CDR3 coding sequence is TGTGCCAGCGGGGACCTTAACTATGGCTACACCTTC.

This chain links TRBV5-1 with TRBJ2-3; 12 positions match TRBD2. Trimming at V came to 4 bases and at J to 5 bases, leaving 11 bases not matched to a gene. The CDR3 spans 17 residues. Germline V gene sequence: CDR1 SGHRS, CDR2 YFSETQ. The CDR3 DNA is TGCGCCAGCAGCCGAAGCCCTAGCGGGGGGGCGGAAGATACGCAGTATTTT. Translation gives CASSRSPSGGAEDTQYF.

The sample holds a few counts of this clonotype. The chain's CDR3 is CASSRTGDTEAFF. As DNA, the CDR3 is TGTGCCAGCAGCCGGACAGGGGACACTGAAGCTTTCTTT. The genes are TRBV6-5 and TRBJ1-1; 9 nucleotides match TRBD1. The CDR3 runs 13 residues. In germline, CDR1 is MNHEY, CDR2 SVGAGI. V gave up 6 bases and J gave up 3 bases; unmatched junction bases: 2.

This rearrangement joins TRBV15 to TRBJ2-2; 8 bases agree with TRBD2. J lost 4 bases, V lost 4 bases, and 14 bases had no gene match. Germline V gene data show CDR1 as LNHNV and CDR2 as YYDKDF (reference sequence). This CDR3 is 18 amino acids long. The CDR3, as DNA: TGTGCCACCAGCACCCGGGGGGGACGAAGTCTTGTCACCGGGGAGCTGTTTTTT. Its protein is CATSTRGGRSLVTGELFF.

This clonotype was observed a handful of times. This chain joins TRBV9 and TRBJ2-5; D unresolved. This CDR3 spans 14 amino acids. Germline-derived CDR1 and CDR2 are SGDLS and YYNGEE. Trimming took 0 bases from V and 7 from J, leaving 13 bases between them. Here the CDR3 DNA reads TGTGCCAGCAGCGTAGAGACTTCCCCTGGGACCCAGTACTTC. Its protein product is CASSVETSPGTQYF. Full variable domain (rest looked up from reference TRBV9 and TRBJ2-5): DSGVTQTPKHLITATGQRVTLRCSPRSGDLSVYWYQQSLDQGLQFLIQYYNGEERAKGNILERFSAQQFPDLHSELNLSSLELGDSALYFCASSVETSPGTQYFGPGTRLLVL.

CDR3 in DNA: TGTGCCAGCAGTTCCCCAGATTGGAACACTGAAGCTTTCTTT. It codes for CASSSPDWNTEAFF. V usage is TRBV27 and J usage is TRBJ1-1, with D unclear. The ends were cut back, 4 bases at V and 1 base at J, with 10 bases in the middle. There are 14 residues in the CDR3. Germline values: CDR1 MNHEY, CDR2 SMNVEV (reference sequence).

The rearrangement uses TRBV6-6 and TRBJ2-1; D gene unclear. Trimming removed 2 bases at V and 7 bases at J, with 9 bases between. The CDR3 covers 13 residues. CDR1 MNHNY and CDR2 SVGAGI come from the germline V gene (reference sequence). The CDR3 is CASSYGQFNEQFF. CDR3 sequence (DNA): TGTGCCAGCAGTTACGGCCAGTTTAATGAGCAGTTCTTC.

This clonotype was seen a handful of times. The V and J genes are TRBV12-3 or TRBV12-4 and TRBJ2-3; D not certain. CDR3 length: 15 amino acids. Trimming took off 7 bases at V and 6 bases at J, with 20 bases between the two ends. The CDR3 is CASTTRRVQGDTQYF. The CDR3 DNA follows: TGTGCCAGCACCACCCGGAGAGTTCAAGGGGATACGCAGTATTTT.

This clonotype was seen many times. CDR3 sequence: CASSLGGKETQYF. Here the CDR3 DNA reads TGCGCCAGCAGCCTGGGGGGGAAAGAGACCCAGTACTTC. V and J are TRBV5-1 and TRBJ2-5, with 7 positions matching TRBD2. CDR3 size: 13 residues. V dropped 4 bases and J dropped 3; count of bases not matched to a gene: 3. The V gene's germline CDR1 is SGHRS and CDR2 YFSETQ.

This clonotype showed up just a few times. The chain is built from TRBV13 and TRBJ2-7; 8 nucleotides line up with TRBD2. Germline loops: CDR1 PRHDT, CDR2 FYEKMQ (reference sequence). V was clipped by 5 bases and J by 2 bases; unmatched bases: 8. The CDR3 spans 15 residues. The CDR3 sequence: CASSGLGLAAYEQYF. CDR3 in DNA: TGTGCCAGCAGCGGGCTAGGACTAGCAGCCTACGAGCAGTACTTC.

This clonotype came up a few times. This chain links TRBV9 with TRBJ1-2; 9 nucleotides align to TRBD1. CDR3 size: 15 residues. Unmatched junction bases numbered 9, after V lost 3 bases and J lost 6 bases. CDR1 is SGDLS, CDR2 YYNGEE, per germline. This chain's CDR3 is CASSAELGQGNGYTF. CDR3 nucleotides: TGTGCCAGCAGCGCCGAGCTGGGACAGGGAAATGGCTACACCTTC.

The CDR3 spells CASSLRQYNEQFF. DNA for the CDR3: TGTGCCAGCAGCCTCAGACAGTACAATGAGCAGTTCTTC. V is TRBV7-2 and J is TRBJ2-1, with a possible D match to TRBD1 (5 bases). This CDR3 has 13 residues. Germline CDR1 SGHTA, CDR2 FQGNSA. V was shortened by 5 bases and J by 4 bases, with 9 bases between the two germline ends. Complete variable domain (other parts from reference TRBV7-2 and TRBJ2-1): GAGVSQSPSNKVTEKGKDVELRCDPISGHTALYWYRQSLGQGLEFLIYFQGNSAPDKSGLPSDRFSAERTGGSVSTLTIQRTQQEDSAVYLCASSLRQYNEQFFGPGTRLTVL.